A single sample is the source of the 30 T cell receptor beta chains below, sequenced in a study of spatial heterogeneity in lung cancer. Sample time point: sample taken at primary tumor resection. TCRdb redid the calling of the 5' RACE reads with MiXCR, one entry per CDR3 protein. The repertoire has about 39,000 distinct CDR3 sequences, 3% to 3.5% of them found once; the top ten carry under 40%. Sequences were derived from normal lung tissue next to the tumor, sampled at surgery. These receptors all come from a male donor with early-stage non-small cell lung cancer.

This clonotype was counted ten times or more. V and J are TRBV6-5 and TRBJ2-2; 7 nucleotides line up with TRBD2. Germline loops: CDR1 MNHEY, CDR2 SVGAGI. Germline trimming cut 3 bases from V and 4 bases from J; bases unmatched to any gene: 8. The CDR3 covers 16 residues. CDR3 nucleotides: TGTGCCAGCAGTTATCGGCGGGGGAGGGCCACCGGGGAGCTGTTTTTT. It yields the protein CASSYRRGRATGELFF.

By share, this clonotype counts as medium-sized. This chain joins TRBV2 and TRBJ1-6, with D maybe TRBD1 (5 bases). The CDR3 runs 16 residues. The germline CDR1 and CDR2 sequences are SNHLY and FYNNEI. V shed 8 bases and J shed 5 bases, with 19 bases lying between them. The DNA of the CDR3 is TGTGCCAGCTCCGGGGACGCAGGATTTGATAATTCACCCCTCCACTTT. Protein: CASSGDAGFDNSPLHF.

This clonotype was observed at least ten times. This sequence joins TRBV24-1 and TRBJ2-3; a possible D gene is TRBD1 (6 bases). CDR3 size: 13 residues. In germline, CDR1 is KGHDR, CDR2 SFDVKD. V was cut by 5 bases and J by 5 bases, with 10 bases left in between. CDR3 coding DNA: TGTGCCACCAGTGTCGCCAGGGGAGATACGCAGTATTTT. Protein: CATSVARGDTQYF.

This clonotype was seen repeatedly, ten times or more. The chain carries TRBV29-1 and TRBJ2-5; D is possibly TRBD2 (5 bases). CDR1 is SQVTM, CDR2 ANQGSEA, per germline. The ends were cut back, 7 bases at V and 2 bases at J, with 17 bases in the middle. The CDR3 sequence is 14 residues long. The CDR3 coding sequence is TGCAGCGACTTGGCCCCGGGATTGCAAGAGACCCAGTACTTC. This codes for CSDLAPGLQETQYF.

This clonotype occurred many times. The chain uses TRBV7-9 and TRBJ2-7; D not certain. The CDR3 runs 15 residues. CDR1 is SEHNR, CDR2 FQNEAQ, per germline (reference sequence). Trimming stripped 0 bases from V and 4 bases from J, with 13 bases between. CDR3 region: CASSLAGPQNYEQYF. CDR3 coding DNA: TGTGCCAGCAGCTTAGCCGGGCCCCAAAATTACGAGCAGTACTTC.

This clonotype was counted ten times or more. The chain joins TRBV28 to TRBJ1-2; no definite D call. Germline CDR1 reads MDHEN; CDR2 reads SYDVKM. V lost 5 bases, J lost 2 bases, and 12 bases lay in between. The CDR3 consists of 14 residues. The CDR3 bases are TGTGCCAGCAGTATACCGGGAGTGAACTATGGCTACACCTTC. This gives the protein CASSIPGVNYGYTF.

In this sample, this clonotype turned up many times. The rearrangement uses TRBV6-5 and TRBJ2-3; D is perhaps TRBD2 (7 bases). V lost 5 bases and J 2 bases, leaving 14 bases between the germline ends. The germline V gene has CDR1 MNHEY and CDR2 SVGAGI. The CDR3 totals 15 residues. The CDR3 DNA is TGTGCCAGCAGTCACGGCGGGGGCTTCACAGATACGCAGTATTTT. Translation: CASSHGGGFTDTQYF.

At least ten counts were recorded for this clonotype. J is TRBJ1-5 and V is TRBV12-3 or TRBV12-4; a possible D gene is TRBD1 (6 bases). The CDR3 has 14 amino acids. V was shortened by 3 bases and J by 6 bases, with 12 bases between the two germline ends. The CDR3 spells CASSFPDRLQPQHF. As DNA, the CDR3 is TGTGCCAGCAGTTTCCCGGACAGACTTCAGCCCCAGCATTTT.

This clonotype was seen many times. The chain is built from TRBV4-1 and TRBJ2-5; 8 positions agree with TRBD1. V dropped 5 bases and J dropped 3; count of bases not matched to a gene: 5. Germline loops: CDR1 MGHRA, CDR2 YSYEKL. The CDR3 extends over 14 amino acids. The CDR3 DNA is TGCGCCAGCAGCGCCCAGACAGGGGAAGAGACCCAGTACTTC. Translating it yields CASSAQTGEETQYF.

This clonotype appeared many times. The chain is built from TRBV7-2 and TRBJ2-5; D is possibly TRBD2 (6 bases). Deletions cut 2 bases from V and 3 bases from J, with 10 bases between. The CDR3 contains 14 residues. In germline, CDR1 is SGHTA, CDR2 FQGNSA. CDR3 bases: TGTGCCAGCAGCTTAACGGCTAGCGAAGAGACCCAGTACTTC. Its translation: CASSLTASEETQYF.

Many counts were recorded for this clonotype. This chain joins TRBV9 and TRBJ1-6; 11 positions agree with TRBD1. The CDR3 consists of 17 residues. Germline V CDR1 and CDR2: SGDLS, YYNGEE. After removal of 3 bases from V and 9 bases from J, the junction contained 11 bases not matched to a gene. For the CDR3, the DNA is TGTGCCAGCAGCGCCGGGACAGGGGGAGACCGGGGTTCACCCCTCCACTTT. Translation gives CASSAGTGGDRGSPLHF.

This clonotype has ten or more counts. The gene calls are TRBV9 and TRBJ2-1; 10 positions match TRBD2. Germline V gene lookup returns CDR1 SGDLS and CDR2 YYNGEE. The CDR3 contains 15 residues. Trimming took 3 bases from V and 7 from J; bases not matched to a gene: 7. The CDR3 nucleotides are TGTGCCAGCAGCGGGGAGCGGGAGGGCCAGAATGAGCAGTTCTTC. This encodes CASSGEREGQNEQFF.

This clonotype was recorded many times. The CDR3 DNA reads TGCAGTGCCTGGACTAGCGGGGGGCCTAGCTCCTACAATGAGCAGTTCTTC. It yields the protein CSAWTSGGPSSYNEQFF. The genes are TRBV20-1 and TRBJ2-1; TRBD2 aligns across 14 bases. The V segment lost 6 bases and the J segment 0 bases; nucleotides outside the gene matches: 7. CDR1 is DFQATT and CDR2 is SNEGSKA in the germline V gene (reference sequence). The CDR3 consists of 17 residues.

This clonotype was counted at least ten times. This chain joins TRBV3-1 and TRBJ2-7; TRBD1 might be the D (6 bases). In germline, CDR1 is LGHDT, CDR2 YNNKEL (reference sequence). Trimming took off 0 bases at V and 5 bases at J, with 8 bases between the two ends. The CDR3 has 13 amino acids. The CDR3 nucleotides read TGTGCCAGCAGCCAAGAACAGGGCCACGAGCAGTACTTC. Protein product: CASSQEQGHEQYF.

This clonotype has at least ten counts. V is TRBV3-1 and J is TRBJ2-2, with 11 nucleotides matching TRBD2. This CDR3 spans 16 amino acids. The ends lost 4 bases at V and 4 bases at J; junction bases unmatched: 5. Germline lookup yields CDR1 LGHDT and CDR2 YNNKEL (reference sequence). CDR3 in amino acids: CASSRLAGIVTGELFF. Here the CDR3 DNA reads TGTGCCAGCAGCCGACTAGCGGGGATTGTCACCGGGGAGCTGTTTTTT.

With regard to this clonotype: This clone may be a read error of a much larger clone one base away. The chain links TRBV12-3 or TRBV12-4 to TRBJ2-5; D not certain. Trimming took 5 bases from V and 4 from J, leaving 20 bases between them. The CDR3 contains 16 residues. The CDR3 reads CASSGFNSIVRETQYF. Here the CDR3 DNA reads TGTGCCAGCAGTGGTTTTAATTCCATAGTGAGAGAGACCCAGTACTTC.

In this sample, this clonotype turned up many times. V gene TRBV3-1 combines with J gene TRBJ1-2; D remains unclear. Trimming took off 0 bases at V and 6 bases at J, with 11 bases between the two ends. CDR1 LGHDT and CDR2 YNNKEL come from the germline V gene (reference sequence). The CDR3 totals 14 residues. This CDR3 is CASSQDGQDNGYTF. The CDR3 DNA sequence: TGTGCCAGCAGCCAAGATGGCCAGGATAATGGCTACACCTTC.

This clonotype was seen repeatedly, ten times or more. The DNA of the CDR3 is TGTGCCAGCAGTGCCCCTAATTCACCCCTCCACTTT. Amino acids: CASSAPNSPLHF. V and J are TRBV27 and TRBJ1-6, with D unresolved. The CDR3 has 12 residues. Per germline, CDR1 MNHEY and CDR2 SMNVEV (reference sequence). Trimming left V 5 bases short and J 6 bases short, with 5 bases between.

This clonotype is categorized as medium-sized (0.01 to 0.1%). This chain links TRBV3-1 with TRBJ2-2, with 10 bases aligning to TRBD2. This CDR3 spans 15 amino acids. V shed 2 bases and J 4 bases; nucleotides not matched to a gene: 1. Germline assignment: CDR1 LGHDT and CDR2 YNNKEL (reference sequence). The CDR3 DNA sequence: TGTGCCAGCAGCCAACGACTAGCGGGCACCGGGGAGCTGTTTTTT. Amino acid sequence: CASSQRLAGTGELFF. The entire variable domain, with the rest obtained from reference TRBV3-1 and TRBJ2-2, is as follows: DTAVSQTPKYLVTQMGNDKSIKCEQNLGHDTMYWYKQDSKKFLKIMFSYNNKELIINETVPNRFSPKSPDKAHLNLHINSLELGDSAVYFCASSQRLAGTGELFFGEGSRLTVL.

This chain connects TRBV3-1 to TRBJ2-3, with D tentatively TRBD1 or TRBD2 (5 bases each). Germline lookup yields CDR1 LGHDT and CDR2 YNNKEL (reference sequence). The CDR3 loop spans 16 amino acids. Between the trimmed V and J ends, which lost 3 bases and 5 bases, there was a span of 18 bases. The DNA of the CDR3 is TGTGCCAGCAGCCATGGTATCCGGGACGGTGTAGATACGCAGTATTTT. This encodes CASSHGIRDGVDTQYF.

This clonotype has at least ten counts. This sequence joins TRBV5-5 and TRBJ2-3; no clear D gene. The germline CDR1 and CDR2 sequences are SGHKS and YYEKEE (reference sequence). Trimming took 0 bases from V and 0 from J, leaving 8 bases between them. The CDR3 runs 15 residues. For the CDR3, the DNA is TGTGCCAGCAGCTTGGGTGGCGGAAGCACAGATACGCAGTATTTT. This encodes CASSLGGGSTDTQYF.

This clonotype was counted at least ten times. The chain couples TRBV28 to TRBJ1-2; a weak D match, TRBD1 (5 bases). The CDR3 contains 16 residues. V gave up 5 bases and J gave up 4 bases, with 20 bases separating them. Per germline, CDR1 MDHEN and CDR2 SYDVKM. Here the CDR3 reads CASSTVRTPSGYGYTF. The CDR3 bases are TGTGCCAGCAGTACCGTTCGGACACCCAGCGGCTATGGCTACACCTTC.

This clonotype has ten or more counts. The J gene is TRBJ1-6, the V gene TRBV25-1; 9 bases are shared with TRBD1. This CDR3 has 15 residues. The V and J ends lost 5 bases and 9 bases, in that order; junction bases with no gene match: 8. Looked up from germline, CDR1 is MGHDK and CDR2 is SYGVNS. The CDR3 is CASSPPGQGGSPLHF. DNA of the CDR3: TGTGCCAGCAGTCCACCGGGACAGGGTGGTTCACCCCTCCACTTT.

This clonotype was found many times. The chain joins TRBV7-8 to TRBJ2-5; D is uncertain. The germline V gene encodes CDR1 SGHVS and CDR2 FQNEAQ. CDR3 size: 18 residues. The V end was cut by 0 bases, the J end by 1 base, with 18 bases between. The CDR3 coding sequence is TGTGCCAGCAGCTTAGCGACAACCTATTTCGATAGCCAAGAGACCCAGTACTTC. This translates into CASSLATTYFDSQETQYF. Variable domain in full (rest from reference TRBV7-8 and TRBJ2-5): GAGVSQSPRYKVAKRGQDVALRCDPISGHVSLFWYQQALGQGPEFLTYFQNEAQLDKSGLPSDRFFAERPEGSVSTLKIQRTQQEDSAVYLCASSLATTYFDSQETQYFGPGTRLLVL.

Ten or more counts support this clonotype. The genes are TRBV15 and TRBJ2-1, with TRBD2 matching 9 bases. Germline V gene sequence: CDR1 LNHNV, CDR2 YYDKDF (reference sequence). Germline trimming cut 0 bases from V and 4 bases from J; bases unmatched to any gene: 10. The CDR3 has 18 amino acids. The CDR3 region has the DNA TGTGCCACCAGCAGAGACTGGCGGGAGGGCCGTGTGTACAATGAGCAGTTCTTC. Its translation is CATSRDWREGRVYNEQFF.

The V and J genes are TRBV7-9 and TRBJ2-2, with TRBD1 as a possible D gene (5 bases). The CDR3 is 14 residues long. V was trimmed by 2 bases and J by 6 bases, leaving 10 bases between them. CDR1 and CDR2 (germline): SEHNR, FQNEAQ (reference sequence). CDR3 in DNA: TGTGCCAGCAGCTTACAGGGTGGACCCGGGGAGCTGTTTTTT. It codes for CASSLQGGPGELFF.

This clonotype was seen at least ten times. The chain recombines TRBV5-1 with TRBJ2-3; D perhaps matches TRBD1 (5 bases). CDR1 is SGHRS and CDR2 is YFSETQ in the germline V gene. There are 15 residues in the CDR3. Trimming removed 0 bases from V and 1 base from J, with 9 bases in between. The CDR3 DNA reads TGCGCCAGCAGCTTGGAAGGACACGGCACAGATACGCAGTATTTT. This encodes CASSLEGHGTDTQYF.

This clonotype came up many times. The DNA of the CDR3 is TGCAGCGTTCTCAGGTCTTACAATGAGCAGTTCTTC. Its protein product is CSVLRSYNEQFF. This rearrangement joins TRBV29-1 to TRBJ2-1; D is unclear. The CDR3 runs to 12 residues. V lost 5 bases to trimming and J lost 4 bases, with 9 bases between them. Germline-derived CDR1 and CDR2 are SQVTM and ANQGSEA.

Many counts were recorded for this clonotype. This chain connects TRBV28 to TRBJ2-6; D remains unclear. The germline V and J ends were trimmed by 6 bases and 2 bases, with 20 bases remaining between them. The CDR3 contains 18 residues. The germline V gene has CDR1 MDHEN and CDR2 SYDVKM. As DNA, the CDR3 is TGTGCCAGCAGACACAGATATCTGGTTACGGCTGGGGCCAACGTCCTGACTTTC. It encodes CASRHRYLVTAGANVLTF.

This clonotype was recorded at least ten times. The gene calls are TRBV7-2 and TRBJ2-3, with unresolved D. Germline assignment: CDR1 SGHTA and CDR2 FQGNSA. The CDR3 extends over 15 amino acids. V shed 1 base and J shed 0 bases, with 8 bases lying between them. The CDR3 sequence is CASSLVRISTDTQYF. DNA of the CDR3: TGTGCCAGCAGCTTAGTACGGATTAGCACAGATACGCAGTATTTT.